The rows below give T cell receptor beta chains drawn from one sample of a study of shared clonotypes between healthy human individuals. Sequencing used immunoSEQ multiplex PCR; TCRdb keeps in-frame clones, though not all of them. The data contain about 2.1 million clones, over 85% of them seen just once; the ten biggest clones take up about 1.7%. The sample consisted of naive CD8+ T cells from PBMCs. The receptors were gathered from a man aged 18 to 30 in good health. Some clones in this sample may be carry-over from other donors' samples. The CDR3 runs from the conserved cysteine through the conserved F or W. D genes are given only for firm matches. Expanded clones get a size class; other rows say once, few or many, or leave the size out.

cdr3_aa cdr3_nt j_call d_call v_call clone_size cdr3_length
CASSYEKGPGELFF TGTGCCAGCAGTTACGAAAAGGGGCCCGGGGAGCTGTTTTTT TRBJ2-2 . TRBV6-5 . 14
CASSPGHSYEQYF TGTGCCAGCAGTCCAGGGCACTCCTACGAGCAGTACTTC TRBJ2-7 . TRBV28 . 13
CASSLAGYNEQFF TGTGCCAGCAGTTTGGCGGGATACAATGAGCAGTTCTTC TRBJ2-1 . TRBV27 . 13
CASSGTLTGELFF TGTGCCAGCAGTGGCACCCTCACCGGGGAGCTGTTTTTT TRBJ2-2 . TRBV27 once 13
CASSPWTSGMTYEQYF TGTGCCAGCAGCCCCTGGACTAGCGGGATGACATACGAGCAGTACTTC TRBJ2-7 TRBD2 TRBV5-8 . 16
CASTPWDRVYNEQFF TGTGCCAGCACCCCCTGGGACAGAGTCTACAATGAGCAGTTCTTC TRBJ2-1 TRBD1 TRBV2 . 15
CASSFYRVPSSGANVLTF TGTGCCAGCAGCTTCTACCGGGTCCCCTCCTCTGGGGCCAACGTCCTGACTTTC TRBJ2-6 . TRBV7-8 once 18
CASSAPFPQNTEAFF TGTGCCAGCAGCGCCCCCTTCCCTCAGAACACTGAAGCTTTCTTT TRBJ1-1 . TRBV7-9 . 15
CASSTRTGRGAMEDTIYF TGTGCCAGCAGCACCCGGACAGGAAGAGGGGCGATGGAAGACACCATATATTTT TRBJ1-3 TRBD1 TRBV9 . 18
CASSPAGATYEQYF TGTGCCAGCAGCCCAGCGGGAGCGACCTACGAGCAGTACTTC TRBJ2-7 TRBD2 TRBV7-9 . 14
CASRFGTSGSYEQYF TGTGCCAGCAGATTCGGGACTAGCGGTTCCTACGAGCAGTACTTC TRBJ2-7 TRBD2 TRBV13 . 15
CASSMAGSSYNEQFF TGCGCCAGCAGCATGGCGGGCAGCTCCTACAATGAGCAGTTCTTC TRBJ2-1 . TRBV5-1 . 15
CASSSSRQPYNEQFF TGTGCCAGCAGCTCGTCTCGACAGCCCTACAATGAGCAGTTCTTC TRBJ2-1 . TRBV13 . 15
CASSLVRAPQEEAFF TGTGCCAGCAGCTTAGTGCGGGCACCGCAGGAAGAAGCTTTCTTT TRBJ1-1 . TRBV7-9 . 15
CASSFKTKPYEQYF TGTGCCAGCAGCTTCAAGACAAAACCCTACGAGCAGTACTTC TRBJ2-7 . TRBV7-8 . 14
CASSLGGTGLLNEQFF TGTGCCAGCAGTTTAGGGGGAACGGGACTACTAAATGAGCAGTTCTTC TRBJ2-1 TRBD2 TRBV27 . 16
CASSVAGTANQPQHF TGTGCCAGCAGCGTAGCCGGGACAGCAAATCAGCCCCAGCATTTT TRBJ1-5 TRBD1 TRBV9 . 15
CASSRGANVLTF TGTGCCAGCAGCCGGGGGGCCAACGTCCTGACTTTC TRBJ2-6 . TRBV5-4 . 12
CASSSTGSSYNEQFF TGTGCCAGCAGTTCGACAGGGAGCTCCTACAATGAGCAGTTCTTC TRBJ2-1 TRBD1 TRBV7-2 . 15
CASSFIAGNPYEQYF TGTGCCAGCAGTTTTATAGCGGGAAACCCCTACGAGCAGTACTTC TRBJ2-7 TRBD2 TRBV27 . 15
CASSEEGVPAYEQYF TGTGCCAGCAGTGAAGAGGGGGTGCCCGCCTACGAGCAGTACTTC TRBJ2-7 . TRBV6-1 . 15
CASSQDAAEDTEAFF TGTGCCAGCAGCCAAGATGCGGCTGAGGACACTGAAGCTTTCTTT TRBJ1-1 . TRBV4-2 . 15
CASSFRDSTYEQYF TGTGCCAGCAGTTTTAGGGACAGCACCTACGAGCAGTACTTC TRBJ2-7 TRBD1 TRBV28 . 14
CASIVWEDGYGYTF TGTGCCAGCATCGTCTGGGAGGACGGCTATGGCTACACCTTC TRBJ1-2 . TRBV6-1 . 14
CASSLGAYQETQYF TGTGCCAGCAGTCTCGGGGCCTACCAAGAGACCCAGTACTTC TRBJ2-5 . TRBV6-1 . 14
CASSEWDTQYF TGTGCCAGCAGTGAGTGGGATACGCAGTATTTT TRBJ2-3 . TRBV6-1 . 11
CASSRPSVGSPNEQFF TGTGCCAGCAGCCGCCCTAGTGTCGGGTCGCCCAATGAGCAGTTCTTC TRBJ2-1 . TRBV7-8 . 16
CASSYSPSGITDTQYF TGTGCCAGCAGTTACTCGCCCAGCGGGATAACAGATACGCAGTATTTT TRBJ2-3 TRBD2 TRBV6-5 . 16
CASSLARRSIANEQFF TGTGCCAGCAGCTTAGCGCGGCGGAGTATCGCTAATGAGCAGTTCTTC TRBJ2-1 . TRBV7-6 . 16
CASRLTLDRNTEAFF TGCGCCAGCAGACTCACACTTGACAGGAACACTGAAGCTTTCTTT TRBJ1-1 . TRBV5-1 . 15
CASSLSSGRASYEQYF TGTGCCAGCAGTTTATCTAGCGGGAGGGCCTCCTACGAGCAGTACTTC TRBJ2-7 TRBD2 TRBV27 . 16
CASSGGLAGVGEQYF TGTGCCAGCAGCGGGGGTCTAGCGGGAGTGGGCGAGCAGTACTTC TRBJ2-7 TRBD2 TRBV27 . 15
CASSLFRASSYNEQFF TGTGCCAGCAGTTTATTCAGGGCTAGCTCCTACAATGAGCAGTTCTTC TRBJ2-1 . TRBV28 . 16
CASSPSPVVRSGNTIYF TGTGCCAGCAGTCCCTCCCCAGTCGTGCGCTCTGGAAACACCATATATTTT TRBJ1-3 . TRBV27 once 17
CASRVLAASFHEQYF TGTGCCAGCAGGGTTCTAGCGGCCTCTTTCCACGAGCAGTACTTC TRBJ2-7 TRBD2 TRBV27 . 15
CASSVEAGMGYEQYF TGTGCCAGCAGCGTAGAGGCAGGGATGGGATACGAGCAGTACTTC TRBJ2-7 . TRBV9 . 15